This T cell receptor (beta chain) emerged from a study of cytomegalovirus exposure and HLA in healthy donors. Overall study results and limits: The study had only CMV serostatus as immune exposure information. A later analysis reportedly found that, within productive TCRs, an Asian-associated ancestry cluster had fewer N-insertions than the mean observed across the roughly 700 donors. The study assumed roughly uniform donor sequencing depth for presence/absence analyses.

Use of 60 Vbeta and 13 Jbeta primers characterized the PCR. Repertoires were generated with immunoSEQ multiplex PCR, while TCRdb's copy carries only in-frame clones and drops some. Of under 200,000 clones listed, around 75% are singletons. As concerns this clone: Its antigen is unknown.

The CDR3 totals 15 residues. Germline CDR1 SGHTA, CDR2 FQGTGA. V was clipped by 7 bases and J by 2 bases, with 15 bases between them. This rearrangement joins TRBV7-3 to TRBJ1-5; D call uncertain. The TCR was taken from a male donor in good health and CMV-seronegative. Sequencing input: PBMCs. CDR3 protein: CASIPTRGRNQPQHF. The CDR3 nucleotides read TGTGCCAGCATCCCGACTCGCGGCCGCAATCAGCCCCAGCATTTT.